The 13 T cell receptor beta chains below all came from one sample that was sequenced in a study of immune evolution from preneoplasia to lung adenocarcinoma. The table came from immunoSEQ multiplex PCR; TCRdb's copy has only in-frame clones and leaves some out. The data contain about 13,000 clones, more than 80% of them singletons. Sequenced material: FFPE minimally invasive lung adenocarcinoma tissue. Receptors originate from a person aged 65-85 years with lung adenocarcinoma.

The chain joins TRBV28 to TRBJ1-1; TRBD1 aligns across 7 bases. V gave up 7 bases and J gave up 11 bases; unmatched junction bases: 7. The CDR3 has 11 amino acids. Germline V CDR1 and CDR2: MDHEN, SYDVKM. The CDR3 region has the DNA TGTGCCAGCACCGACAGGGAATTGGCTTTCTTT. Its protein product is CASTDRELAFF.

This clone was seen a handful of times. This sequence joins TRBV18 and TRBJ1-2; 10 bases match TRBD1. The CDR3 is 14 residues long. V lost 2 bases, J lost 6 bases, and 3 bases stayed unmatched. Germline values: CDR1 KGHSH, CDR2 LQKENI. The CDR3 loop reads CASSPGQGGHGYTF. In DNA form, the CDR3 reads TGTGCCAGCTCACCAGGACAGGGGGGTCATGGCTACACCTTC.

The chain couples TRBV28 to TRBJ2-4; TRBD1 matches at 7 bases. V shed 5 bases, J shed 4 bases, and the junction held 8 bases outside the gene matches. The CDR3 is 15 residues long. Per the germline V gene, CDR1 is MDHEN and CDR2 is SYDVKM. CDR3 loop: CASSATGTTKNIQYF. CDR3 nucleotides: TGTGCCAGCAGTGCGACAGGGACAACAAAAAACATTCAGTACTTC.

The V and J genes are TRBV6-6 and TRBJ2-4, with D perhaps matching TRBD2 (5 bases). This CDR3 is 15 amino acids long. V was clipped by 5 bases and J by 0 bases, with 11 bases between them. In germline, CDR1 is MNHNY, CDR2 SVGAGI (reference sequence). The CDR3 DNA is TGTGCCAGCAGTGCCCGGGGAGTAGCCAAAAACATTCAGTACTTC. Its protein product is CASSARGVAKNIQYF.

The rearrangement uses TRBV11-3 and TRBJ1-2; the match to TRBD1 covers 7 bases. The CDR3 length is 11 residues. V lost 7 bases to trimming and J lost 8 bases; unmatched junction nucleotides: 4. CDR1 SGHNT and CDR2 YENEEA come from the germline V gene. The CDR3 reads CASKGANGYTF. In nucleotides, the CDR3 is TGTGCCAGCAAGGGGGCTAACGGCTACACCTTC.

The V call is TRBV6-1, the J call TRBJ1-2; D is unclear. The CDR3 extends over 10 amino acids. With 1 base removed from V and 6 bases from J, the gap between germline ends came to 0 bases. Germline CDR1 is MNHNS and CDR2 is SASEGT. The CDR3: CASSEDGYTF. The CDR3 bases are TGTGCCAGCAGTGAAGATGGCTACACCTTC.

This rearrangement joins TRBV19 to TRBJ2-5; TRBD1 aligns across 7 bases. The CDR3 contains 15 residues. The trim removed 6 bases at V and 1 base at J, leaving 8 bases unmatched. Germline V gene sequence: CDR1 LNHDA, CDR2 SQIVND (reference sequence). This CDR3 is CASRPTTGPQETQYF. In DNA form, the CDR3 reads TGTGCCAGTAGACCCACGACAGGGCCCCAAGAGACCCAGTACTTC. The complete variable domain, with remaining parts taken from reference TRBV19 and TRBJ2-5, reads DGGITQSPKYLFRKEGQNVTLSCEQNLNHDAMYWYRQDPGQGLRLIYYSQIVNDFQKGDIAEGYSVSREKKESFPLTVTSAQKNPTAFYLCASRPTTGPQETQYFGPGTRLLVL.

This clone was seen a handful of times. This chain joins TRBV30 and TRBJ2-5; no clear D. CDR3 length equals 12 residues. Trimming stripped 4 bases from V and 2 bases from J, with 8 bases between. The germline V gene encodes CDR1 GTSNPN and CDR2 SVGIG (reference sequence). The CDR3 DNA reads TGTGCCTGGAAAGGGTTTCAAGAGACCCAGTACTTC. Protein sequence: CAWKGFQETQYF. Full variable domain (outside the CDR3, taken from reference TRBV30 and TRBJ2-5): SQTIHQWPATLVQPVGSPLSLECTVEGTSNPNLYWYRQAAGRGLQLLFYSVGIGQISSEVPQNLSASRPQDRQFILSSKKLLLSDSGFYLCAWKGFQETQYFGPGTRLLVL.

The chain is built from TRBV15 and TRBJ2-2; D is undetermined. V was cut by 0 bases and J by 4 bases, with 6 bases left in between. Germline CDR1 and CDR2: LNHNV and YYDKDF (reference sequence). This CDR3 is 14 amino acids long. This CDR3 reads CATSRDSGTGELFF. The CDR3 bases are TGTGCCACCAGCAGAGACTCAGGCACCGGGGAGCTGTTTTTT.

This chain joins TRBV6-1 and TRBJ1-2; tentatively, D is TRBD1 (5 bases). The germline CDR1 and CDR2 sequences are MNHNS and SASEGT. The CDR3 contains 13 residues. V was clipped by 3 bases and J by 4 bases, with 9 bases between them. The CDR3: CASSDTGGYGYTF. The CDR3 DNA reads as TGTGCCAGCAGTGATACAGGAGGCTATGGCTACACCTTC.

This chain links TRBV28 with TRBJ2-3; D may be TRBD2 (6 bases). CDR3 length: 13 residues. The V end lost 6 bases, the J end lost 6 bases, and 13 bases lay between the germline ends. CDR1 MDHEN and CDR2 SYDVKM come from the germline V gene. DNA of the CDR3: TGTGCCAGCAGGGGAGGATTCGGGGATACGCAGTATTTT. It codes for CASRGGFGDTQYF.

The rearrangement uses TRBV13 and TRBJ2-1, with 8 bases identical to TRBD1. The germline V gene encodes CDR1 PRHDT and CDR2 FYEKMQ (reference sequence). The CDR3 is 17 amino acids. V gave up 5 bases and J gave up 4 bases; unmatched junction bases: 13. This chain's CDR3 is CASSTGTGPAGYNEQFF. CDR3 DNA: TGTGCCAGCAGCACCGGGACAGGACCCGCGGGTTACAATGAGCAGTTCTTC.

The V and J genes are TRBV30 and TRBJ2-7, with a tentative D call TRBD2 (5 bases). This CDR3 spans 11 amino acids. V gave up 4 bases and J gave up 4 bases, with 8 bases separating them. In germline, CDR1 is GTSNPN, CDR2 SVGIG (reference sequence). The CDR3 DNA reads TGTGCCTGGATTTCGGGGTACGAGCAGTACTTC. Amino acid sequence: CAWISGYEQYF.